This T cell receptor (beta chain) appears in the sequencing data of a study of blood T cell repertoires in COVID-19. Under the authors' procedure: How many nucleated cells were present was estimated from reference gene primer amplification. The assay was immunoSEQ multiplex PCR, and TCRdb's table has in-frame clones only and misses some. The DNA was the basis for D and trimming; V, J and clone size are from that table. The sample lists 250,000 to 400,000 clones, 90% occurring once. The CDR3 has 16 residues. The junction had 9 bases not matched to a gene; V was cut back by 4 bases and J by 3 bases. Germline V gene sequence: CDR1 SGHAT, CDR2 FQNNGV. This clone has just a few counts.

The receptor comes from a woman aged 25 to 39 with COVID-19, enrolled during active disease. Sequencing was performed on peripheral blood. The J gene is TRBJ1-2, the V gene TRBV11-2; 9 bases line up with TRBD1. CDR3 bases: TGTGCCAGCAGCTGGGCTGCGGGACAGGGTGACTATGGCTACACCTTC. Translating gives CASSWAAGQGDYGYTF.